A selection of T cell receptor beta chains follows, all from one sample in a study of neurological immune-mediated disorders. TCRdb re-derived calls from the 5' RACE reads in MiXCR, one entry per CDR3 protein. The sample has more than 40,000 distinct CDR3 sequences, approximately 3% seen once; the top ten hold around 15%. The sample taken for sequencing was PBMCs. The receptors come from a woman aged 45-65 years with multiple sclerosis. Each CDR3 is given with its conserved first and last residue. D genes are given only for firm matches. Clone size is given for some rows only: seen once, a few or many times, or a class if the clone is expanded.

TRBJ1-1 many TRBV5-1 TRBD1 CASSLGWTGQNTEAFF TGCGCCAGCAGCTTGGGGTGGACAGGGCAGAACACTGAAGCTTTCTTT
TRBJ1-5 many TRBV7-2 . CASSLNADSNQPQHF TGTGCCAGCAGCTTAAATGCAGATTCCAATCAGCCCCAGCATTTT
TRBJ1-1 many TRBV24-1 . CATRSTGSTEAFF TGTGCCACCAGATCCACAGGGAGTACTGAAGCTTTCTTT
TRBJ2-4 many TRBV20-1 TRBD1 CSAKQTGIGAKNIQYF TGCAGTGCAAAACAGACAGGGATCGGGGCCAAAAACATTCAGTACTTC
TRBJ1-4 many TRBV20-1 TRBD1 CSARGGTGGTNEKLFF TGCAGTGCTAGAGGCGGGACAGGGGGCACTAATGAAAAACTGTTTTTT
TRBJ1-5 many TRBV12-3/TRBV12-4 . CASSLTGSGGRRQPQHF TGTGCCAGCAGTTTAACCGGGTCCGGGGGAAGGCGGCAGCCCCAGCATTTT
TRBJ2-5 many TRBV20-1 TRBD2 CSARGLAGAQYF TGCAGTGCTAGAGGGCTAGCGGGAGCCCAGTACTTC
TRBJ2-1 many TRBV6-7 TRBD1 CASSYDSFRGRIYNEQFF TGTGCCAGCAGTTACGATTCGTTCAGGGGGCGAATCTACAATGAGCAGTTCTTC
TRBJ1-3 many TRBV5-1 . CASSLNFGWRNTIYF TGCGCCAGCAGCTTGAATTTTGGCTGGAGAAACACCATATATTTT
TRBJ2-1 many TRBV7-2 TRBD2 CASSKRGLARGNEQFF TGTGCCAGCAGCAAAAGGGGACTAGCGAGGGGCAATGAGCAGTTCTTC
TRBJ1-2 many TRBV6-5 TRBD1 CASSLDRDLVDGYTF TGTGCCAGCAGTCTAGACAGGGACTTAGTCGATGGCTACACCTTC
TRBJ1-1 large TRBV2 . CASSTSAGGTAFF TGTGCCAGCAGTACCTCGGCGGGGGGAACAGCTTTCTTT
TRBJ2-3 many TRBV7-2 . CASSLRGALTDTQYF TGTGCCAGCAGCTTAAGGGGGGCGCTCACAGATACGCAGTATTTT
TRBJ2-1 many TRBV20-1 TRBD1 CSASHPGGRSYNEQFF TGCAGTGCTAGTCATCCAGGGGGTAGATCCTACAATGAGCAGTTCTTC
TRBJ2-1 many TRBV20-1 . CSARHRAHEYNEQFF TGCAGTGCTAGACACAGGGCCCACGAGTACAATGAGCAGTTCTTC
TRBJ2-3 many TRBV20-1 TRBD2 CSASGVAGVSTDTQYF TGCAGTGCAAGCGGGGTAGCGGGAGTTAGCACAGATACGCAGTATTTT
TRBJ1-4 many TRBV12-3/TRBV12-4 . CASSFGQMNEKLFF TGTGCCAGCAGTTTTGGGCAGATGAATGAAAAACTGTTTTTT
TRBJ2-7 many TRBV7-2 . CASSLGGNSYEQYF TGTGCCAGCAGCTTAGGCGGGAACTCCTACGAGCAGTACTTC
TRBJ2-5 many TRBV20-1 . CSASPGSAETQYF TGCAGTGCTAGCCCCGGGAGTGCAGAGACCCAGTACTTC
TRBJ1-3 many TRBV3-1 . CASSLLNRALGNTIYF TGTGCCAGCAGCCTTTTAAATCGCGCTCTTGGAAACACCATATATTTT
TRBJ1-1 many TRBV20-1 . CSARTPGRSTEAFF TGCAGTGCTAGGACTCCGGGGCGATCCACTGAAGCTTTCTTT
TRBJ2-2 . TRBV29-1 TRBD1 CSVGGGRDSHTGELFF TGCAGCGTTGGAGGGGGCAGGGATTCACACACCGGGGAGCTGTTTTTT
TRBJ2-5 many TRBV7-2 . CASSPQIEETQYF TGTGCCAGCAGCCCGCAGATAGAAGAGACCCAGTACTTC
TRBJ2-2 many TRBV5-1 . CASSLLGNTGELFF TGCGCCAGCAGCTTGTTGGGGAACACCGGGGAGCTGTTTTTT
TRBJ1-1 many TRBV29-1 . CSVGGQQNTEAFF TGCAGCGTCGGAGGACAGCAGAACACTGAAGCTTTCTTT
TRBJ2-7 many TRBV7-9 TRBD1 CASSLGTGTAYEQYF TGTGCCAGCAGCTTGGGTACCGGGACAGCCTACGAGCAGTACTTC